These T cell receptor beta chains were read from a single sample in a study of blood T cell repertoires in COVID-19. Some clones are missing from TCRdb's copy, which holds only in-frame ones; the method was immunoSEQ multiplex PCR. The sample includes 100,000 or so clones, 69% of them seen just once. The sequencing input was peripheral blood. All receptors derive from a man older than 75 with acute or convalescent COVID-19. Both conserved end residues are part of each CDR3. The order of the fields is V gene, clone size, D gene, J gene, CDR3 protein, CDR3 DNA. D genes are given only for firm matches. Expanded clones get a size class; other rows say once, few or many, or leave the size out.

v_gene: TRBV19
abundance: -
d_gene: TRBD1
j_gene: TRBJ1-5
CDR3aa: CASSIGTGYQPQHF
CDR3nt: TGTGCCAGTAGTATCGGGACAGGGTATCAGCCCCAGCATTTT

v_gene: TRBV7-2
abundance: -
d_gene: TRBD2
j_gene: TRBJ2-1
CDR3aa: CASSSSGTSGRGEQFF
CDR3nt: TGTGCCAGCAGCTCCTCCGGGACTAGCGGGAGGGGTGAGCAGTTCTTC

v_gene: TRBV21-1
abundance: -
d_gene: -
j_gene: TRBJ2-5
CDR3aa: CASSTRVLRQSQETQYF
CDR3nt: TGTGCCAGCAGCACCCGAGTCCTACGACAGAGCCAAGAGACCCAGTACTTC

v_gene: TRBV28
abundance: -
d_gene: -
j_gene: TRBJ1-1
CDR3aa: CASRGRSGGTEAFF
CDR3nt: TGTGCCAGCAGGGGGAGATCGGGGGGAACTGAAGCTTTCTTT

v_gene: TRBV28
abundance: -
d_gene: -
j_gene: TRBJ2-2
CDR3aa: CASSFVVGAGDTGELFF
CDR3nt: TGTGCCAGCAGTTTTGTCGTCGGGGCAGGGGACACCGGGGAGCTGTTTTTT

v_gene: TRBV7-8
abundance: -
d_gene: -
j_gene: TRBJ2-1
CDR3aa: CASSFPSPYNEQFF
CDR3nt: TGTGCCAGCAGCTTCCCGTCCCCCTACAATGAGCAGTTCTTC

v_gene: TRBV15
abundance: -
d_gene: TRBD2
j_gene: TRBJ2-2
CDR3aa: CATSRERGGSNTGELFF
CDR3nt: TGTGCCACCAGCAGAGAGCGTGGCGGGAGTAACACCGGGGAGCTGTTTTTT

v_gene: TRBV4-3
abundance: few
d_gene: -
j_gene: TRBJ2-7
CDR3aa: CASSQESSDHYEQYF
CDR3nt: TGCGCCAGCAGCCAAGAATCCAGCGATCACTACGAGCAGTACTTC

v_gene: TRBV5-1
abundance: -
d_gene: -
j_gene: TRBJ1-1
CDR3aa: CASSAAGNTEAFF
CDR3nt: TGCGCCAGCAGCGCCGCGGGGAACACTGAAGCTTTCTTT

v_gene: TRBV6-5
abundance: -
d_gene: TRBD2
j_gene: TRBJ2-7
CDR3aa: CASTAAGSGSGEQYF
CDR3nt: TGTGCCAGCACCGCGGCGGGTAGCGGGAGTGGCGAGCAGTACTTC

v_gene: TRBV7-2
abundance: -
d_gene: -
j_gene: TRBJ2-3
CDR3aa: CASSSTTRYTDTQYF
CDR3nt: TGTGCCAGCAGCTCGACCACTAGGTACACAGATACGCAGTATTTT

v_gene: TRBV7-2
abundance: few
d_gene: -
j_gene: TRBJ2-7
CDR3aa: CASSSPPIYEQYF
CDR3nt: TGTGCCAGCAGCTCCCCGCCTATCTACGAGCAGTACTTC

v_gene: TRBV11-2
abundance: -
d_gene: TRBD2
j_gene: TRBJ2-5
CDR3aa: CASSRTGTREETQYF
CDR3nt: TGTGCCAGCAGCAGAACCGGGACTAGGGAAGAGACCCAGTACTTC

v_gene: TRBV7-9
abundance: -
d_gene: TRBD1
j_gene: TRBJ2-5
CDR3aa: CASTRQGAWETQYF
CDR3nt: TGTGCCAGCACCCGACAGGGGGCTTGGGAGACCCAGTACTTC

v_gene: TRBV28
abundance: once
d_gene: TRBD2
j_gene: TRBJ2-7
CDR3aa: CASGLAGGFYEQYF
CDR3nt: TGTGCCAGCGGACTAGCGGGAGGGTTTTACGAGCAGTACTTC

v_gene: TRBV11-2
abundance: -
d_gene: TRBD2
j_gene: TRBJ2-2
CDR3aa: CASSPRLAAAGELFF
CDR3nt: TGTGCCAGCAGCCCCCGCCTAGCGGCGGCCGGGGAGCTGTTTTTT

v_gene: TRBV21-1
abundance: -
d_gene: -
j_gene: TRBJ1-5
CDR3aa: CASSTQWVGQGKNQPQHF
CDR3nt: TGTGCCAGCAGCACCCAATGGGTGGGACAGGGCAAAAATCAGCCCCAGCATTTT

v_gene: TRBV29-1
abundance: -
d_gene: -
j_gene: TRBJ1-3
CDR3aa: CSVFPGSGNTIYF
CDR3nt: TGCAGCGTCTTCCCAGGCTCTGGAAACACCATATATTTT

v_gene: TRBV7-3
abundance: -
d_gene: TRBD2
j_gene: TRBJ2-2
CDR3aa: CASSHTSGGTGELFF
CDR3nt: TGTGCCAGCAGCCATACTAGCGGGGGCACCGGGGAGCTGTTTTTT

v_gene: TRBV7-3
abundance: many
d_gene: -
j_gene: TRBJ1-5
CDR3aa: CASSKDSYQPQHF
CDR3nt: TGTGCCAGCAGCAAGGACAGCTATCAGCCCCAGCATTTT

v_gene: TRBV9
abundance: -
d_gene: -
j_gene: TRBJ1-1
CDR3aa: CASSPGGRTEAFF
CDR3nt: TGTGCCAGCAGCCCCGGCGGGAGGACTGAAGCTTTCTTT

v_gene: TRBV9
abundance: once
d_gene: TRBD1
j_gene: TRBJ1-3
CDR3aa: CASSPEGQGADTIYF
CDR3nt: TGTGCCAGCAGCCCAGAAGGACAGGGGGCTGACACCATATATTTT

v_gene: TRBV11-2
abundance: once
d_gene: TRBD1
j_gene: TRBJ1-1
CDR3aa: CASSLVGQGTEAFF
CDR3nt: TGTGCCAGCAGCTTAGTGGGACAGGGGACTGAAGCTTTCTTT

v_gene: TRBV4-1
abundance: -
d_gene: -
j_gene: TRBJ2-1
CDR3aa: CASSQGVGAGEQFF
CDR3nt: TGCGCCAGCAGTCAAGGCGTAGGCGCAGGGGAGCAGTTCTTC

v_gene: TRBV18
abundance: -
d_gene: TRBD1
j_gene: TRBJ1-1
CDR3aa: CASSTSGTGNTEAFF
CDR3nt: TGTGCCAGCTCAACCTCCGGGACAGGGAACACTGAAGCTTTCTTT

v_gene: TRBV4-1
abundance: few
d_gene: TRBD2
j_gene: TRBJ2-1
CDR3aa: CASSQEGGLAGDEQFF
CDR3nt: TGCGCCAGCAGCCAAGAAGGGGGACTAGCGGGAGATGAGCAGTTCTTC

v_gene: TRBV6-5
abundance: -
d_gene: TRBD1
j_gene: TRBJ2-3
CDR3aa: CASSPGQGAVDTQYF
CDR3nt: TGTGCCAGCAGCCCGGGACAGGGGGCCGTGGATACGCAGTATTTT

v_gene: TRBV5-6
abundance: -
d_gene: -
j_gene: TRBJ1-6
CDR3aa: CASSSLGPRIKSPLHF
CDR3nt: TGTGCCAGCAGCTCTCTGGGCCCCAGAATAAAATCACCCCTCCACTTT

v_gene: TRBV5-1
abundance: few
d_gene: TRBD2
j_gene: TRBJ2-7
CDR3aa: CASSHGTSGYEQYF
CDR3nt: TGCGCCAGCAGCCACGGGACTAGCGGTTACGAGCAGTACTTC

v_gene: TRBV28
abundance: -
d_gene: TRBD2
j_gene: TRBJ2-1
CDR3aa: CASSLAGVNEQFF
CDR3nt: TGTGCCAGCAGTTTGGCGGGAGTTAATGAGCAGTTCTTC

v_gene: TRBV29-1
abundance: -
d_gene: -
j_gene: TRBJ2-5
CDR3aa: CSVEGVIRKETQYF
CDR3nt: TGCAGCGTTGAAGGGGTCATCAGGAAGGAGACCCAGTACTTC

v_gene: TRBV18
abundance: -
d_gene: TRBD1
j_gene: TRBJ2-7
CDR3aa: CASSNGQGDEQYF
CDR3nt: TGTGCCAGCTCAAACGGACAGGGGGACGAGCAGTACTTC

v_gene: TRBV10-3
abundance: -
d_gene: TRBD2
j_gene: TRBJ2-5
CDR3aa: CAISDDSSGGQETQYF
CDR3nt: TGTGCCATCAGTGACGACTCTAGCGGGGGCCAAGAGACCCAGTACTTC

v_gene: TRBV27
abundance: -
d_gene: -
j_gene: TRBJ2-1
CDR3aa: CASSPGWSRRNEQFF
CDR3nt: TGTGCCAGCAGCCCGGGGTGGTCACGGAGGAATGAGCAGTTCTTC

v_gene: TRBV3-1/TRBV3-2
abundance: -
d_gene: TRBD1
j_gene: TRBJ2-1
CDR3aa: CASSGTGLGEQFF
CDR3nt: TGTGCCAGCAGCGGGACAGGGTTGGGTGAGCAGTTCTTC

v_gene: TRBV2
abundance: -
d_gene: TRBD2
j_gene: TRBJ2-1
CDR3aa: CASSEQLAGGEEQFF
CDR3nt: TGTGCCAGCAGTGAACAGCTAGCGGGAGGGGAAGAGCAGTTCTTC

v_gene: TRBV11-2
abundance: once
d_gene: -
j_gene: TRBJ1-1
CDR3aa: CASRDRREGGYTEAFF
CDR3nt: TGTGCCAGCAGAGATAGAAGGGAAGGGGGTTACACTGAAGCTTTCTTT

v_gene: TRBV6-1
abundance: -
d_gene: -
j_gene: TRBJ2-1
CDR3aa: CASSEEGTSYNEQFF
CDR3nt: TGTGCCAGCAGTGAAGAGGGGACTTCCTACAATGAGCAGTTCTTC

v_gene: TRBV6-6
abundance: few
d_gene: -
j_gene: TRBJ1-5
CDR3aa: CASSSTGMEQPQHF
CDR3nt: TGTGCCAGCAGTTCTACAGGGATGGAGCAGCCCCAGCATTTT

v_gene: TRBV7-6
abundance: -
d_gene: -
j_gene: TRBJ1-4
CDR3aa: CASSFSGSYNEKLFF
CDR3nt: TGTGCCAGCAGCTTTTCCGGGTCCTATAATGAAAAACTGTTTTTT

v_gene: TRBV6-5
abundance: -
d_gene: -
j_gene: TRBJ1-6
CDR3aa: CASSRTVNSPLHF
CDR3nt: TGTGCCAGCAGTCGGACAGTAAATTCACCCCTCCACTTT

v_gene: TRBV2
abundance: -
d_gene: -
j_gene: TRBJ2-7
CDR3aa: CASSGDRSSYEQYF
CDR3nt: TGTGCCAGCAGTGGAGACAGGAGCTCCTACGAGCAGTACTTC

v_gene: TRBV28
abundance: -
d_gene: TRBD1
j_gene: TRBJ1-6
CDR3aa: CASRYLPTGGNSPLHF
CDR3nt: TGTGCCAGCAGATACCTCCCGACAGGGGGAAATTCACCCCTCCACTTT

v_gene: TRBV27
abundance: few
d_gene: -
j_gene: TRBJ2-7
CDR3aa: CASSPPWRRTDEQYF
CDR3nt: TGTGCCAGCAGTCCCCCGTGGCGACGGACTGACGAGCAGTACTTC